This is a list of T cell receptor beta chains from one sample in a study of long-term antiretroviral therapy in people with HIV. Libraries were prepared by immunoSEQ multiplex PCR; TCRdb keeps only in-frame clonotypes and omits some of them. The data hold approximately 24,000 clones, with more than 75% observed a single time. The starting material was unsorted PBMCs, obtained 5.9 years after starting antiretroviral therapy. These TCRs come from a man under 40 with HIV. Each CDR3 is given with its conserved first and last residue. The D gene is left open where the match is weak. Only part of the rows carry a size: once, few, many, or a class if the clone is expanded.

J gene: TRBJ2-1
V gene: TRBV27
clone size: .
D gene: TRBD1
CDR3 length: 13
CDR3 protein: CASSWDSYNEQFF
CDR3 DNA: TGTGCCAGCAGTTGGGACAGTTACAATGAGCAGTTCTTC

J gene: TRBJ2-7
V gene: TRBV11-1
clone size: .
D gene: .
CDR3 length: 15
CDR3 protein: CASSHPQARGNEQYF
CDR3 DNA: TGTGCCAGCAGCCACCCTCAGGCCAGGGGCAACGAGCAGTACTTC

J gene: TRBJ2-7
V gene: TRBV28
clone size: few
D gene: .
CDR3 length: 12
CDR3 protein: CASGVVSYEQYF
CDR3 DNA: TGTGCCAGCGGGGTAGTCTCCTACGAGCAGTACTTC

J gene: TRBJ2-1
V gene: TRBV4-2
clone size: .
D gene: .
CDR3 length: 14
CDR3 protein: CASSQEVLVNEQFF
CDR3 DNA: TGTGCCAGCAGCCAAGAAGTGCTAGTGAATGAGCAGTTCTTC

J gene: TRBJ2-7
V gene: TRBV7-8
clone size: once
D gene: .
CDR3 length: 15
CDR3 protein: CASSLVAQGTYEQYF
CDR3 DNA: TGTGCCAGCAGCTTGGTTGCACAGGGTACCTACGAGCAGTACTTC

J gene: TRBJ2-7
V gene: TRBV10-3
clone size: .
D gene: TRBD2
CDR3 length: 15
CDR3 protein: CAISDELAGIYEQYF
CDR3 DNA: TGTGCCATCAGTGATGAACTAGCGGGGATCTACGAGCAGTACTTC

J gene: TRBJ2-7
V gene: TRBV5-4
clone size: .
D gene: TRBD2
CDR3 length: 14
CDR3 protein: CASSSRGGAYEQYF
CDR3 DNA: TGTGCCAGCAGCTCCCGGGGGGGCGCCTACGAGCAGTACTTC

J gene: TRBJ1-2
V gene: TRBV15
clone size: .
D gene: .
CDR3 length: 13
CDR3 protein: CATSAGTNYGYTF
CDR3 DNA: TGTGCCACCAGCGCGGGGACTAACTATGGCTACACCTTC

J gene: TRBJ1-1
V gene: TRBV7-9
clone size: .
D gene: .
CDR3 length: 13
CDR3 protein: CASSLRPEPEAFF
CDR3 DNA: TGTGCCAGCAGCTTACGCCCGGAGCCTGAAGCTTTCTTT

J gene: TRBJ1-5
V gene: TRBV6-6
clone size: .
D gene: .
CDR3 length: 14
CDR3 protein: CASSPGRSNQPQHF
CDR3 DNA: TGTGCCAGCAGCCCCGGGCGGAGCAATCAGCCCCAGCATTTT

J gene: TRBJ1-1
V gene: TRBV4-3
clone size: .
D gene: .
CDR3 length: 17
CDR3 protein: CASSQDLFQNMNTEAFF
CDR3 DNA: TGCGCCAGCAGCCAAGATCTGTTTCAGAACATGAACACTGAAGCTTTCTTT

J gene: TRBJ2-5
V gene: TRBV6-1
clone size: .
D gene: TRBD1
CDR3 length: 15
CDR3 protein: CASREFQTGAKTQYF
CDR3 DNA: TGTGCCAGCAGGGAATTCCAGACAGGGGCGAAGACCCAGTACTTC

J gene: TRBJ2-1
V gene: TRBV27
clone size: once
D gene: TRBD1
CDR3 length: 15
CDR3 protein: CASRPDRGSYNEQFF
CDR3 DNA: TGTGCCAGCAGACCGGACAGGGGCTCCTACAATGAGCAGTTCTTC

J gene: TRBJ2-1
V gene: TRBV9
clone size: .
D gene: TRBD2
CDR3 length: 17
CDR3 protein: CASSVGLAGESLDEQFF
CDR3 DNA: TGTGCCAGCAGCGTAGGACTAGCGGGAGAATCGTTGGATGAGCAGTTCTTC

J gene: TRBJ1-4
V gene: TRBV6-5
clone size: few
D gene: .
CDR3 length: 14
CDR3 protein: CASRSSSTNEKLFF
CDR3 DNA: TGTGCCAGCAGATCCTCTTCAACTAATGAAAAACTGTTTTTT

J gene: TRBJ2-5
V gene: TRBV5-1
clone size: .
D gene: .
CDR3 length: 15
CDR3 protein: CASSLDVGNQETQYF
CDR3 DNA: TGCGCCAGCAGCTTGGATGTCGGTAATCAAGAGACCCAGTACTTC

J gene: TRBJ1-5
V gene: TRBV5-5
clone size: once
D gene: .
CDR3 length: 13
CDR3 protein: CASSLGGGQPQHF
CDR3 DNA: TGTGCCAGCAGCTTGGGAGGGGGGCAGCCCCAGCATTTT

J gene: TRBJ2-7
V gene: TRBV2
clone size: .
D gene: .
CDR3 length: 14
CDR3 protein: CAILGGRDSYEQYF
CDR3 DNA: TGTGCCATCTTAGGGGGGCGGGATTCCTACGAGCAGTACTTC

J gene: TRBJ2-7
V gene: TRBV11-1
clone size: .
D gene: TRBD1
CDR3 length: 15
CDR3 protein: CASREGAAAVYEQYF
CDR3 DNA: TGTGCCAGCAGAGAGGGGGCGGCGGCCGTTTACGAGCAGTACTTC

J gene: TRBJ2-3
V gene: TRBV6-4
clone size: .
D gene: TRBD2
CDR3 length: 15
CDR3 protein: CASSEQLADTDTQYF
CDR3 DNA: TGTGCCAGCAGTGAGCAGCTAGCGGACACAGATACGCAGTATTTT

J gene: TRBJ1-2
V gene: TRBV11-2
clone size: .
D gene: .
CDR3 length: 13
CDR3 protein: CASSLTLNYGYTF
CDR3 DNA: TGTGCCAGCAGCTTAACCCTGAACTATGGCTACACCTTC

J gene: TRBJ2-3
V gene: TRBV6-5
clone size: .
D gene: TRBD1
CDR3 length: 14
CDR3 protein: CASSSRDRTDTQYF
CDR3 DNA: TGTGCCAGCTCCTCTCGGGACAGGACAGATACGCAGTATTTT

J gene: TRBJ1-3
V gene: TRBV15
clone size: .
D gene: .
CDR3 length: 17
CDR3 protein: CATSRASGRNSGNTIYF
CDR3 DNA: TGTGCCACCAGCAGAGCCTCAGGACGGAACTCTGGAAACACCATATATTTT

J gene: TRBJ2-1
V gene: TRBV27
clone size: .
D gene: TRBD2
CDR3 length: 14
CDR3 protein: CASREAGGGNEQFF
CDR3 DNA: TGTGCCAGCAGGGAAGCGGGAGGAGGGAATGAGCAGTTCTTC

J gene: TRBJ2-7
V gene: TRBV30
clone size: .
D gene: .
CDR3 length: 12
CDR3 protein: CAGHAASYEQYF
CDR3 DNA: TGTGCCGGTCACGCTGCCTCCTACGAGCAGTACTTC

J gene: TRBJ2-7
V gene: TRBV7-6
clone size: .
D gene: .
CDR3 length: 15
CDR3 protein: CASSLLGIESYEQYF
CDR3 DNA: TGTGCCAGCAGCTTACTGGGAATAGAATCCTACGAGCAGTACTTC

J gene: TRBJ1-5
V gene: TRBV10-3
clone size: few
D gene: .
CDR3 length: 18
CDR3 protein: CAISDLGDGAHPNQPQHF
CDR3 DNA: TGTGCCATCAGTGATTTGGGAGATGGGGCGCATCCCAATCAGCCCCAGCATTTT

J gene: TRBJ2-7
V gene: TRBV7-9
clone size: .
D gene: .
CDR3 length: 11
CDR3 protein: CASSLGPEQYF
CDR3 DNA: TGTGCCAGCAGCTTAGGTCCCGAGCAGTACTTC

J gene: TRBJ1-2
V gene: TRBV4-3
clone size: .
D gene: .
CDR3 length: 16
CDR3 protein: CASSQDFGGSPYGYTF
CDR3 DNA: TGCGCCAGCAGCCAAGATTTCGGCGGCAGCCCGTATGGCTACACCTTC

J gene: TRBJ1-5
V gene: TRBV10-3
clone size: .
D gene: .
CDR3 length: 14
CDR3 protein: CAISSDSGRQPQHF
CDR3 DNA: TGTGCCATCAGCTCGGACTCAGGGCGTCAGCCCCAGCATTTT

J gene: TRBJ2-1
V gene: TRBV11-3
clone size: .
D gene: .
CDR3 length: 12
CDR3 protein: CASSLSSNEQFF
CDR3 DNA: TGTGCCAGCAGCTTATCTAGTAATGAGCAGTTCTTC

J gene: TRBJ1-5
V gene: TRBV5-8
clone size: .
D gene: .
CDR3 length: 15
CDR3 protein: CASSMTPMSNQPQHF
CDR3 DNA: TGTGCCAGCAGCATGACCCCTATGAGCAATCAGCCCCAGCATTTT

J gene: TRBJ2-4
V gene: TRBV7-2
clone size: .
D gene: TRBD1
CDR3 length: 16
CDR3 protein: CASRLGGFGAKNIQYF
CDR3 DNA: TGTGCCAGCAGGTTAGGGGGCTTCGGGGCCAAAAACATTCAGTACTTC

J gene: TRBJ2-7
V gene: TRBV5-1
clone size: .
D gene: .
CDR3 length: 14
CDR3 protein: CASSLEQGGYEQYF
CDR3 DNA: TGCGCCAGCAGCTTGGAACAGGGAGGATACGAGCAGTACTTC

J gene: TRBJ1-4
V gene: TRBV5-1
clone size: .
D gene: .
CDR3 length: 13
CDR3 protein: CASSLVGNEKLFF
CDR3 DNA: TGCGCCAGCAGCTTGGTGGGTAATGAAAAACTGTTTTTT

J gene: TRBJ1-4
V gene: TRBV28
clone size: once
D gene: .
CDR3 length: 15
CDR3 protein: CASREGRKINEKLFF
CDR3 DNA: TGTGCCAGCCGGGAGGGACGGAAGATTAATGAAAAACTGTTTTTT

J gene: TRBJ2-1
V gene: TRBV5-4
clone size: .
D gene: .
CDR3 length: 15
CDR3 protein: CASSLAYGGNNEQFF
CDR3 DNA: TGTGCCAGCAGCTTGGCCTACGGGGGTAACAATGAGCAGTTCTTC

J gene: TRBJ2-7
V gene: TRBV7-1
clone size: .
D gene: .
CDR3 length: 14
CDR3 protein: CASSLMEWGPEQYF
CDR3 DNA: TGTGCCAGCAGCTTAATGGAATGGGGGCCCGAGCAGTACTTC

J gene: TRBJ2-7
V gene: TRBV6-6
clone size: .
D gene: .
CDR3 length: 15
CDR3 protein: CASSYPDRSTYEQYF
CDR3 DNA: TGTGCCAGCAGTTACCCCGACAGATCTACCTACGAGCAGTACTTC